This T cell receptor beta chain came from a study of cytomegalovirus exposure and HLA in healthy donors. Whole-study findings and limits: Equally common other TCR beta chains were less clonally expanded than HLA-associated ones, a later analysis found. Accurate HLA-A and HLA-B prediction from TCR beta sequences was reported for most subjects. Within the data, a cluster of highly shared sequence variants was likely a sequencing artifact.

60 Vbeta and 13 Jbeta primers were used in PCR. The repertoire was sequenced with immunoSEQ multiplex PCR; TCRdb's copy has only in-frame clones and lacks some. In the table there are roughly 240,000 clones, more than 70% of which are singletons. Of note for this clone: No antigen is known for it.

Sequenced sample: PBMCs. The receptor was derived from a boy younger than 18 in good health and CMV-seronegative.

The CDR3, as DNA: TGTGCCAGCAGTTTTACAGGGGGCGGAGTGCCGACTGAAGCTTTCTTT. Translated: CASSFTGGGVPTEAFF. The genes are TRBV13 and TRBJ1-1; 9 bases map to TRBD1. CDR3 length: 16 residues. Germline CDR1 PRHDT, CDR2 FYEKMQ (reference sequence). Germline trimming cut 6 bases from V and 5 bases from J; bases unmatched to any gene: 13. The whole variable domain, filled in from reference TRBV13 and TRBJ1-1, reads AAGVIQSPRHLIKEKRETATLKCYPIPRHDTVYWYQQGPGQDPQFLISFYEKMQSDKGSIPDRFSAQQFSDYHSELNMSSLELGDSALYFCASSFTGGGVPTEAFFGQGTRLTVV.